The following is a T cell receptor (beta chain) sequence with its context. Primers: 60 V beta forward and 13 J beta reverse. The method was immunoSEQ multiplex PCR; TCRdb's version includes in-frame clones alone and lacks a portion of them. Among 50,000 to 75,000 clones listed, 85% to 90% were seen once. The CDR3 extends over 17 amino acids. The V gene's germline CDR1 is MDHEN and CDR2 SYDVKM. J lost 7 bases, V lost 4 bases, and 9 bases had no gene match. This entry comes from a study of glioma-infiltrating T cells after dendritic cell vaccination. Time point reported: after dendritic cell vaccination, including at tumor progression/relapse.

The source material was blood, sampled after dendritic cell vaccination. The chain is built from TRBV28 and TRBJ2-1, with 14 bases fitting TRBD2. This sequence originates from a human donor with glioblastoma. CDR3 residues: CASSSTSGGAFRNEQFF. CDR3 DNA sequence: TGTGCCAGCAGTTCGACTAGCGGGGGGGCCTTTAGGAATGAGCAGTTCTTC. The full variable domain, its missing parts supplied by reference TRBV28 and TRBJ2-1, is DVKVTQSSRYLVKRTGEKVFLECVQDMDHENMFWYRQDPGLGLRLIYFSYDVKMKEKGDIPEGYSVSREKKERFSLILESASTNQTSMYLCASSSTSGGAFRNEQFFGPGTRLTVL.